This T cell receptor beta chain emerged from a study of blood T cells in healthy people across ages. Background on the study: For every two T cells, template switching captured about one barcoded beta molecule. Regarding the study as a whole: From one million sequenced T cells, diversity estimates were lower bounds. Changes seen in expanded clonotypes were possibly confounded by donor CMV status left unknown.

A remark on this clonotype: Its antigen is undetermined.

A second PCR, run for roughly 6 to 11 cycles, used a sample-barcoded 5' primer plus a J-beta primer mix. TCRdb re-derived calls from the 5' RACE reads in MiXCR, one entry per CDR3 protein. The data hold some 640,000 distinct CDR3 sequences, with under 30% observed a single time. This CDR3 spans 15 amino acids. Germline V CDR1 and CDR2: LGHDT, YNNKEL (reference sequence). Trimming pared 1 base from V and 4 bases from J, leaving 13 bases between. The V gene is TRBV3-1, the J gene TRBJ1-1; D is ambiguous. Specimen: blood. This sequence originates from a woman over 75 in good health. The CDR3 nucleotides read TGTGCCAGCAGCCAAGCAGCCGGAGAAAGCACTGAAGCTTTCTTT. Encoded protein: CASSQAAGESTEAFF.